This section outlines one TCR beta chain sequence together with its context. The antigen this receptor binds is unknown. Per-nucleotide qualities are absent, and no much larger clonotype sits a single base away. The CDR3 starts with the cysteine, ends with the phenylalanine, and has 13 residues. The only DNA kept is the CDR3, 39 bases in frame from the first base. Trimming takes 4 bases from V and 3 bases from J, and the germline ends sit 12 bases apart. The germline V gene (reference sequence) specifies GTSNPN as CDR1 and SVGIG as CDR2. Whole blood was collected in K2EDTA tubes by collaborating institutions according to the institutions' own protocols. For TCRbeta analysis, collaborator samples were shipped as frozen whole blood, as isolated PBMCs, or as DNA extracted from either sample type. This entry is derived from a study of blood T cell repertoires in COVID-19 (dated by TCRdb to about 2020). For the study in its entirety: Collaborator samples came from the United States, Italy and Spain and covered acute and convalescent phases of COVID-19. Where HLA class I and class II types were available, the types were taken from metadata supplied by the sample provider, not from assay-based typing. Subjects who had been exposed to COVID-19, were actively infected with it, or had recovered from it provided the deeply sampled blood TCRbeta repertoires that made up the dataset. Nearly every sample came with metadata listing a de-identified subject ID, COVID-19 status, age in years and sex. A freely available public database, intended as a resource for researchers studying the immune response to SARS-CoV-2, is where the repertoires were released. The prospective study material was composed of cDNA or gDNA derived from T cells, B-cell-depleted T cells, or PBMCs. Samples came from the ongoing ImmuneRACE study (first 160 participants) plus 1,254 subjects from 6 global collaborators. The research as a whole found: The amount of clinical and demographic metadata varied by source and participant and was provided uncurated.

TCRbeta CDR3 regions were amplified from genomic DNA by means of the immunoSEQ Assay, a bias-controlled multiplex PCR. Per the original workflow: Nucleated cell counts per sample were estimated from amplification of reference gene primers within the assay. To quantify the absolute abundance of each unique TCRbeta CDR3 rearrangement, sequence reads were collapsed and filtered. For each sample, productive Simpson clonality was calculated by taking the square root of Simpson's diversity index across productive rearrangements. TCRdb re-hosts the immuneACCESS table, in-frame sequences only. Its copies lack some clones; in the studies checked, an unresolved V gene accounts for under half of them, and the cause for the rest is not known. The V and J calls and the clone size are those of that table, but D and trimming were determined from the DNA. Here the sample has 65,000 to 90,000 clones; around 87% occur a single time. Approximately 10% of the sample rests with the top ten.

What was sequenced was peripheral blood. The chain is assembled from TRBV30 and TRBJ1-2; the D gene assignment is ambiguous. This receptor was obtained from a woman between 18 and 29 years old with acute or convalescent COVID-19. CDR3 region: CAWKEGGDYGYTF. At the DNA level, the sequence is TGTGCCTGGAAGGAGGGAGGTGACTATGGCTACACCTTC.